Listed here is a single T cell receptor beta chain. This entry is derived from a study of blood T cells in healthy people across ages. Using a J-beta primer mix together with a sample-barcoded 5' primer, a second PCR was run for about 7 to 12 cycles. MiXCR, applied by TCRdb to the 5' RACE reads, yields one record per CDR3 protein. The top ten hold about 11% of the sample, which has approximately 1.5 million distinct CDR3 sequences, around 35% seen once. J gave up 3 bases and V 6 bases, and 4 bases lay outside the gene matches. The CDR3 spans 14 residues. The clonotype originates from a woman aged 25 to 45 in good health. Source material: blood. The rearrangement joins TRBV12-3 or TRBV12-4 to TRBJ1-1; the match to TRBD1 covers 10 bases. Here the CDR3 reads CASRGQGSYTEAFF. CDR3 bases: TGTGCCAGCAGGGGACAGGGGAGTTACACTGAAGCTTTCTTT.